One and the same sample provided the 17 T cell receptor beta chains below, sequenced in a study of blood T cell repertoires in COVID-19. TCRdb keeps only in-frame clones here, not all; method: immunoSEQ multiplex PCR. The sample lists 430,000 or so clones, about 90% occurring once. Sequences were obtained from peripheral blood. The receptors come from a man in his late teens or twenties with COVID-19, enrolled during active disease.

The rearrangement links TRBV4-2 to TRBJ2-2; the D gene is possibly TRBD2 (7 bases). With 0 bases removed from V and 6 bases from J, the gap between germline ends came to 11 bases. The germline CDR1 and CDR2 sequences are LGHNA and YNFKEQ. The CDR3 has 15 amino acids. CDR3 coding DNA: TGTGCCAGCAGCCAAGAAGGGGGGGCGGCCGGGGAGCTGTTTTTT. Translating it yields CASSQEGGAAGELFF.

This sequence joins TRBV11-2 and TRBJ1-1; 8 nucleotides line up with TRBD1. V dropped 5 bases and J dropped 1; count of bases not matched to a gene: 6. The CDR3 length is 15 residues. The germline CDR1 and CDR2 sequences are SGHAT and FQNNGV. The DNA for the CDR3 is TGTGCCAGCAGCGCCCGACAGGGGCCGAACACTGAAGCTTTCTTT. This translates into CASSARQGPNTEAFF. The whole variable domain, filled in from reference TRBV11-2 and TRBJ1-1, reads EAGVAQSPRYKIIEKRQSVAFWCNPISGHATLYWYQQILGQGPKLLIQFQNNGVVDDSQLPKDRFSAERLKGVDSTLKIQPAKLEDSAVYLCASSARQGPNTEAFFGQGTRLTVV.

The chain employs TRBV7-9 and TRBJ2-7, with D unresolved. Germline CDR1 and CDR2: SEHNR and FQNEAQ (reference sequence). The germline V and J ends were trimmed by 2 bases and 3 bases, with 20 bases remaining between them. The CDR3 runs to 17 residues. The CDR3 DNA follows: TGTGCCAGCAGCTTACAGGCCGGCTCTTCAGGTATCTACGAGCAGTACTTC. Its translation is CASSLQAGSSGIYEQYF.

The rearrangement links TRBV19 to TRBJ2-7; TRBD1 aligns across 9 bases. Unmatched junction bases numbered 8, after V lost 5 bases and J lost 0 bases. The CDR3 runs 16 residues. Germline CDR1 and CDR2: LNHDA and SQIVND (reference sequence). The CDR3 loop reads CASSVLWGQGSYEQYF. The CDR3 coding sequence is TGTGCCAGTAGTGTCCTTTGGGGACAGGGCTCCTACGAGCAGTACTTC.

The genes are TRBV30 and TRBJ1-1; D might be TRBD1 (5 bases). V was cut by 3 bases and J by 7 bases, with 9 bases left in between. Germline V lookup: CDR1 GTSNPN, CDR2 SVGIG (reference sequence). CDR3 size: 11 residues. CDR3: CAWRGLNEAFF. Written as DNA, the CDR3 is TGTGCCTGGAGGGGGCTAAATGAAGCTTTCTTT.

This clone was counted only a few times. V gene TRBV6-5 combines with J gene TRBJ1-6; D uncertain. V lost 8 bases and J 11 bases, leaving 19 bases between the germline ends. The CDR3 covers 14 residues. Germline V gene lookup returns CDR1 MNHEY and CDR2 SVGAGI. The CDR3 reads CASDGLEGVTPLHF. DNA of the CDR3: TGTGCCAGCGATGGGTTGGAGGGCGTCACACCCCTCCACTTT.

This chain joins TRBV5-1 and TRBJ2-5; D is ambiguous. The CDR3 has 14 residues. Germline CDR1 is SGHRS and CDR2 is YFSETQ. V was cut by 1 base and J by 3 bases, with 10 bases left in between. The CDR3 loop is CASSLMGSEETQYF. CDR3 DNA sequence: TGCGCCAGCAGCTTGATGGGCTCGGAAGAGACCCAGTACTTC.

In its sample, this clone was seen once. This sequence joins TRBV9 and TRBJ1-2, with 8 bases that match TRBD1. Germline V gene data show CDR1 as SGDLS and CDR2 as YYNGEE. Trimming took 5 bases from V and 2 from J; bases not matched to a gene: 5. This CDR3 has 14 amino acids. CDR3 coding DNA: TGTGCCAGCAGGCGTCGGGACAGGAACTATGGCTACACCTTC. Translated, it gives CASRRRDRNYGYTF.

The chain has TRBV11-2 and TRBJ2-3, with TRBD1 matching 8 bases. Per germline, CDR1 SGHAT and CDR2 FQNNGV. The ends lost 7 bases at V and 4 bases at J; junction bases unmatched: 7. This CDR3 contains 14 residues. DNA of the CDR3: TGTGCCAGCAACGACAGGGGAGGCGCAGATACGCAGTATTTT. Amino acids: CASNDRGGADTQYF.

The chain carries TRBV6-5 and TRBJ2-7, with TRBD2 matching 11 bases. After removal of 4 bases from V and 4 bases from J, the junction contained 3 bases not matched to a gene. CDR1 and CDR2 from the germline V gene are MNHEY and SVGAGI. The CDR3 has 14 amino acids. CDR3 loop: CASSLAGGGYEQYF. The DNA of the CDR3 is TGTGCCAGCAGTTTAGCGGGAGGGGGGTACGAGCAGTACTTC.

J is TRBJ2-1 and V is TRBV4-1; D is perhaps TRBD2 (6 bases). Germline CDR1 is MGHRA and CDR2 is YSYEKL. V dropped 3 bases and J dropped 0 bases, with 9 bases sitting between them. The CDR3 runs 15 residues. CDR3 loop: CASSHAGSSYNEQFF. The CDR3 DNA reads as TGCGCCAGCAGCCACGCCGGGAGCTCCTACAATGAGCAGTTCTTC.

The genes are TRBV27 and TRBJ2-2; TRBD2 matches at 11 bases. V shed 4 bases and J 7 bases; nucleotides not matched to a gene: 8. CDR1 and CDR2 from the germline V gene are MNHEY and SMNVEV (reference sequence). CDR3 length: 16 residues. The CDR3 DNA is TGTGCCAGCAGTTCTTTAGCGGGGGGGTCCAGCGGGGAGCTGTTTTTT. This translates into CASSSLAGGSSGELFF.

This chain joins TRBV27 and TRBJ2-2, with 7 bases identical to TRBD2. The CDR3 length is 17 residues. Germline assignment: CDR1 MNHEY and CDR2 SMNVEV (reference sequence). V shed 7 bases and J 5 bases; nucleotides not matched to a gene: 16. The CDR3 spells CASTRARGGRGTGELFF. Here the CDR3 DNA reads TGTGCCAGCACCCGAGCTCGAGGCGGGAGAGGAACCGGGGAGCTGTTTTTT.

This chain connects TRBV3-1 (or the pseudogene TRBV3-2) to TRBJ2-7, with D tentatively TRBD2 (6 bases). Germline loops: CDR1 LGHDT, CDR2 YNNKEL (reference sequence). The CDR3 consists of 13 residues. V lost 5 bases to trimming and J lost 6 bases, with 14 bases between them. The CDR3 protein is CASSDGSSSEQYF. CDR3 nucleotide sequence: TGTGCCAGCAGCGACGGGAGCTCGAGCGAGCAGTACTTC.

This clone was recorded only once. V usage is TRBV5-1 and J usage is TRBJ2-2; the D gene is possibly TRBD1 (6 bases). There are 13 residues in the CDR3. Germline V lookup: CDR1 SGHRS, CDR2 YFSETQ. V was clipped by 2 bases and J by 6 bases, with 8 bases between them. The CDR3 protein is CASSLQGPGELFF. The CDR3 nucleotides are TGCGCCAGCAGCTTACAGGGTCCCGGGGAGCTGTTTTTT.

V usage is TRBV9 and J usage is TRBJ1-1; 7 positions match TRBD1. Germline lookup yields CDR1 SGDLS and CDR2 YYNGEE. V shed 3 bases, J shed 8 bases, and the junction held 1 base outside the gene matches. This CDR3 is built from 11 residues. For the CDR3, the DNA is TGTGCCAGCAGCGGCAGGGGGGAAGCTTTCTTT. Translation: CASSGRGEAFF.

This chain connects TRBV7-8 to TRBJ2-7, with 10 bases matching TRBD2. Germline CDR1 SGHVS, CDR2 FQNEAQ. The J segment lost 4 bases and the V segment lost 3 bases, leaving 6 bases of the junction unmatched. The CDR3 contains 15 residues. The CDR3 sequence: CASSFSSGSWYEQYF. In DNA form, the CDR3 reads TGTGCCAGCAGCTTTTCTAGCGGGAGTTGGTACGAGCAGTACTTC.